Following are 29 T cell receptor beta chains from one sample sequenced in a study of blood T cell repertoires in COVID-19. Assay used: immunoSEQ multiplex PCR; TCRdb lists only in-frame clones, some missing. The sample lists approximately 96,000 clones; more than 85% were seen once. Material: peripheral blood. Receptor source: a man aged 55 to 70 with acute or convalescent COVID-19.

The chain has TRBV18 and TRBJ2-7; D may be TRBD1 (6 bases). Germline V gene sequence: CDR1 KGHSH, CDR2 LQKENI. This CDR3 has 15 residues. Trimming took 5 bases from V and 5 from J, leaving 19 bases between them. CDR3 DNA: TGTGCCAGCTCATCCTCGACAGGCCGCTTGGACGAGCAGTACTTC. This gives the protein CASSSSTGRLDEQYF.

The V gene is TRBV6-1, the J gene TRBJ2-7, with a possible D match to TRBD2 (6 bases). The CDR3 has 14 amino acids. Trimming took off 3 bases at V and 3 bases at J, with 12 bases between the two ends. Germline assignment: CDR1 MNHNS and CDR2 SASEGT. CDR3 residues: CASSEEGLYYEQYF. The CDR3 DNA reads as TGTGCCAGCAGTGAGGAGGGCCTTTACTACGAGCAGTACTTC.

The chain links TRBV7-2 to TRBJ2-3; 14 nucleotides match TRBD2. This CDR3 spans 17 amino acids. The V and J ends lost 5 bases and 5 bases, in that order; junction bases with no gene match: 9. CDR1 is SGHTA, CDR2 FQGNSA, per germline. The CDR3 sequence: CASSPGLAGAWIDTQYF. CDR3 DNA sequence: TGTGCCAGCAGCCCGGGACTAGCGGGAGCATGGATAGATACGCAGTATTTT.

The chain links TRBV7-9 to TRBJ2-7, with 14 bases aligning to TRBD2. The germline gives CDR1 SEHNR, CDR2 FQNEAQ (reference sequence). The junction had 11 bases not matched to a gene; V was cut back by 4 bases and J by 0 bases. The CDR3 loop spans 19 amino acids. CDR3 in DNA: TGTGCCAGCAGCTCGCAGACTAGCGGGAGGGCCCCCGGCTCCTACGAGCAGTACTTC. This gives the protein CASSSQTSGRAPGSYEQYF.

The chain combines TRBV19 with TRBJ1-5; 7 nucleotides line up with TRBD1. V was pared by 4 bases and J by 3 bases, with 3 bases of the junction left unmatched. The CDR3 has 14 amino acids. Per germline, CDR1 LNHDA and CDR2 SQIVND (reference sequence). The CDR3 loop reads CASSTTGDNQPQHF. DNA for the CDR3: TGTGCCAGTAGTACAACAGGGGACAATCAGCCCCAGCATTTT.

CDR3 amino acids: CASSLTRQGEAFF. CDR3 nucleotide sequence: TGTGCCAGCAGCTTAACAAGGCAGGGTGAAGCTTTCTTT. This chain uses TRBV5-8 with TRBJ1-1, with D maybe TRBD1 (5 bases). Germline V lookup: CDR1 SGHTS, CDR2 YDEGEE. Trimming removed 2 bases from V and 7 bases from J, with 12 bases in between. The CDR3 loop spans 13 amino acids.

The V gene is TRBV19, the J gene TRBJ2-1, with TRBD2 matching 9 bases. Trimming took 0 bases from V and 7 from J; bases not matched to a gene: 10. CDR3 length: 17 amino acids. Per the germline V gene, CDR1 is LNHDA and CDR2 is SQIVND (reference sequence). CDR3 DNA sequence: TGTGCCAGTAGTATAGAGGAACTGGGACTAGCTAGGAATGAGCAGTTCTTC. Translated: CASSIEELGLARNEQFF.

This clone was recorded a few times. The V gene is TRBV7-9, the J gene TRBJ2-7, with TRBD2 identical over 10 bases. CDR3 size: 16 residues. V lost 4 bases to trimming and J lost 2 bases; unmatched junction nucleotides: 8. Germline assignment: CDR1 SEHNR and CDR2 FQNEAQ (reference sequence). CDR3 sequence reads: CASSSTSGHMTYEQYF. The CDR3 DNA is TGTGCCAGCAGCTCGACTAGCGGGCATATGACCTACGAGCAGTACTTC.

Here the CDR3 reads CASSVTGTTNEKLFF. CDR3 DNA: TGCGCCAGCAGTGTAACGGGGACAACTAATGAAAAACTGTTTTTT. The rearrangement links TRBV10-2 to TRBJ1-4, with no clear D. Trimming removed 4 bases at V and 0 bases at J, with 9 bases between. The CDR3 sequence is 15 residues long. CDR1 WSHSY and CDR2 SAAADI come from the germline V gene.

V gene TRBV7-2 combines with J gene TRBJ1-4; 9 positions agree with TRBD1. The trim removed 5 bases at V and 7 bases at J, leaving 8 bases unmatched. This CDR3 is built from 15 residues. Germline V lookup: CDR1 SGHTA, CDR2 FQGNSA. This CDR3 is CASSLNHRGREKLFF. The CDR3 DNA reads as TGTGCCAGCAGCCTGAACCACAGGGGGCGTGAAAAACTGTTTTTT.

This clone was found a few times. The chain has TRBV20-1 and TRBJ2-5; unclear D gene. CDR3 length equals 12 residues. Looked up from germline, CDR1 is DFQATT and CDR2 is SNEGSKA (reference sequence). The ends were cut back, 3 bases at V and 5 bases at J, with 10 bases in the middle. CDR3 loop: CSASEVAETQYF. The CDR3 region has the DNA TGCAGTGCTAGTGAGGTTGCGGAGACCCAGTACTTC.

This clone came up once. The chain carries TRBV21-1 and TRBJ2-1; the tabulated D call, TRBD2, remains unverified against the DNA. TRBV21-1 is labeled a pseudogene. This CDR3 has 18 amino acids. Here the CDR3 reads CASSKATGTSGREGEQFF. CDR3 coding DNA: TGTGCCAGCAGCAAAGCGACCGGGACTAGCGGGAGGGAGGGTGAGCAGTTCTTC.

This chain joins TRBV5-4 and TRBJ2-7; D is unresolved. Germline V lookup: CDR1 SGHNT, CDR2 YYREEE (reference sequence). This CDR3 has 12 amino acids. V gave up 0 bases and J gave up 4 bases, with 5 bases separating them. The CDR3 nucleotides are TGTGCCAGCAGCTTGGATAAATACGAGCAGTACTTC. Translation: CASSLDKYEQYF.

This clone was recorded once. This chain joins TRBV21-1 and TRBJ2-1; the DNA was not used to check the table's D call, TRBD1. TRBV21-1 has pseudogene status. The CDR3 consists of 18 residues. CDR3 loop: CASPQGRVQLDNYNEQFF. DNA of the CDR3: TGTGCCAGCCCACAGGGCCGCGTGCAGCTTGACAACTACAATGAGCAGTTCTTC.

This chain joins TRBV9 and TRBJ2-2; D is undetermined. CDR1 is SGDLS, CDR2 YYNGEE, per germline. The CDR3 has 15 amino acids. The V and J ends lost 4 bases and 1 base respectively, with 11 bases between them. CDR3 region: CASSPTLVNTGELFF. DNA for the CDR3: TGTGCCAGCAGCCCTACTCTGGTGAACACCGGGGAGCTGTTTTTT.

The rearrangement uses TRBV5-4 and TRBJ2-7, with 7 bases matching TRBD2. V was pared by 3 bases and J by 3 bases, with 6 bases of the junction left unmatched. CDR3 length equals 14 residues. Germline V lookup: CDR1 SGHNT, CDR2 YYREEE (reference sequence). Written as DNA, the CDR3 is TGTGCCAGCAGCTCACCTGGACTAGTCTACGAGCAGTACTTC. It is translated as CASSSPGLVYEQYF.

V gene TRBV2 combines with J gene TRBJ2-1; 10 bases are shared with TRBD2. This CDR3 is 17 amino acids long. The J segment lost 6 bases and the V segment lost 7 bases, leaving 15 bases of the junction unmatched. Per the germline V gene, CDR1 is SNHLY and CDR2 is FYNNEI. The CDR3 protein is CASMLESRGLASNEQFF. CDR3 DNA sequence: TGTGCCAGCATGCTCGAAAGTAGGGGACTAGCGTCCAATGAGCAGTTCTTC.

The CDR3 loop reads CATEVLGAYEQYF. CDR3 DNA: TGTGCCACCGAGGTGTTAGGAGCCTACGAGCAGTACTTC. The chain uses TRBV7-9 and TRBJ2-7; no clear D gene. V was pared by 10 bases and J by 2 bases, with 15 bases between. The CDR3 is 13 amino acids. The germline gives CDR1 SEHNR, CDR2 FQNEAQ (reference sequence).

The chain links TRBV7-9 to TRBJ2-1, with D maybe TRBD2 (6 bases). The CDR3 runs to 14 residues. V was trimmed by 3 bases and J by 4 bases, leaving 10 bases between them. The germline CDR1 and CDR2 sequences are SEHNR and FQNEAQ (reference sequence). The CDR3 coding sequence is TGTGCCAGCAGCTTCGGACTACTGTACAATGAGCAGTTCTTC. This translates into CASSFGLLYNEQFF.

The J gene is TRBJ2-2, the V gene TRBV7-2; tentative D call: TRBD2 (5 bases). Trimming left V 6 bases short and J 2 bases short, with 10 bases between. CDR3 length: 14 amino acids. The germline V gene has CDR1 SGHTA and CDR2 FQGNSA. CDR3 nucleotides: TGTGCCAGCAGTACTAGTCCCAACACCGGGGAGCTGTTTTTT. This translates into CASSTSPNTGELFF.

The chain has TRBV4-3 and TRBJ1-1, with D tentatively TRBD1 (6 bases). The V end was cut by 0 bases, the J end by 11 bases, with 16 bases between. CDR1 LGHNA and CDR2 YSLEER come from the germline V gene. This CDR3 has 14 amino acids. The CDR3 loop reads CASSQDQLGQRAFF. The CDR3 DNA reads TGCGCCAGCAGCCAAGATCAATTAGGACAGCGGGCTTTCTTT.

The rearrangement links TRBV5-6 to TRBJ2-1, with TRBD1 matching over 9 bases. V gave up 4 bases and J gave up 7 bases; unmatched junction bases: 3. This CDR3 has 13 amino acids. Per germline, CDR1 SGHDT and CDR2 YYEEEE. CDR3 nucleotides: TGTGCCAGCAGCCCGGACAGGGGAAATGAGCAGTTCTTC. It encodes CASSPDRGNEQFF.

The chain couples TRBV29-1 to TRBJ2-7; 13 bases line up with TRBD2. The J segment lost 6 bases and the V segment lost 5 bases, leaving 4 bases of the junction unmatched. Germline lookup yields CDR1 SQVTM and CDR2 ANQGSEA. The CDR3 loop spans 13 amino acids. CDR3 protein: CSVPGTSGIEQYF. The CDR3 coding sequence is TGCAGCGTTCCCGGGACTAGCGGGATCGAGCAGTACTTC.

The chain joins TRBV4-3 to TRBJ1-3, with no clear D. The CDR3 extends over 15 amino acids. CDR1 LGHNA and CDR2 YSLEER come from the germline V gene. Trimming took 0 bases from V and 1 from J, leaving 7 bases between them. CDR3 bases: TGCGCCAGCAGCCAAGACCGAGGGTCTGGAAACACCATATATTTT. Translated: CASSQDRGSGNTIYF.

Here the CDR3 reads CASSEPGGGYTF. Here the CDR3 DNA reads TGTGCCAGCAGTGAACCAGGAGGGGGCTACACCTTC. J is TRBJ1-2 and V is TRBV25-1, with D unclear. Looked up from germline, CDR1 is MGHDK and CDR2 is SYGVNS. Trimming took off 2 bases at V and 8 bases at J, with 9 bases between the two ends. This CDR3 is built from 12 residues.

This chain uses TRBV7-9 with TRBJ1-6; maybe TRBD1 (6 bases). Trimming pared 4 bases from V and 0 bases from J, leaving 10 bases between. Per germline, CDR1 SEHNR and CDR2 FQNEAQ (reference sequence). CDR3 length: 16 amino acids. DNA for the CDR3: TGTGCCAGCAGCTCAACAGGGAGCTCCTATAATTCACCCCTCCACTTT. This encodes CASSSTGSSYNSPLHF.

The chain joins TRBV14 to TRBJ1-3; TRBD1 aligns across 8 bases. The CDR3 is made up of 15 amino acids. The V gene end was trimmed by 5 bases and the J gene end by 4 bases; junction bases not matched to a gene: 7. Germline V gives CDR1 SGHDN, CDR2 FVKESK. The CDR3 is CASSRGQGAGNTIYF. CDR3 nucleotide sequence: TGTGCCAGCAGCAGAGGACAGGGAGCAGGAAACACCATATATTTT.

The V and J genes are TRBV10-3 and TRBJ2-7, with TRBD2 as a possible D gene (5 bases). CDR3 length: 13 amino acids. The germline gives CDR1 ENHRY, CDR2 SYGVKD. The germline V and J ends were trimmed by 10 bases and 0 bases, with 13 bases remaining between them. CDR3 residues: CATGLLSSYEQYF. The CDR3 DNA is TGTGCCACCGGACTCTTGAGCTCCTACGAGCAGTACTTC.

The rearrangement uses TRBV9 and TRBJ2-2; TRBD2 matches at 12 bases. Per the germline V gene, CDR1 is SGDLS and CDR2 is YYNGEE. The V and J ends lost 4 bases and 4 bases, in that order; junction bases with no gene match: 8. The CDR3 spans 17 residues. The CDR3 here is CASSKRLAGEITGELFF. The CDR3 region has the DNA TGTGCCAGCAGCAAGAGACTAGCGGGAGAGATCACCGGGGAGCTGTTTTTT.